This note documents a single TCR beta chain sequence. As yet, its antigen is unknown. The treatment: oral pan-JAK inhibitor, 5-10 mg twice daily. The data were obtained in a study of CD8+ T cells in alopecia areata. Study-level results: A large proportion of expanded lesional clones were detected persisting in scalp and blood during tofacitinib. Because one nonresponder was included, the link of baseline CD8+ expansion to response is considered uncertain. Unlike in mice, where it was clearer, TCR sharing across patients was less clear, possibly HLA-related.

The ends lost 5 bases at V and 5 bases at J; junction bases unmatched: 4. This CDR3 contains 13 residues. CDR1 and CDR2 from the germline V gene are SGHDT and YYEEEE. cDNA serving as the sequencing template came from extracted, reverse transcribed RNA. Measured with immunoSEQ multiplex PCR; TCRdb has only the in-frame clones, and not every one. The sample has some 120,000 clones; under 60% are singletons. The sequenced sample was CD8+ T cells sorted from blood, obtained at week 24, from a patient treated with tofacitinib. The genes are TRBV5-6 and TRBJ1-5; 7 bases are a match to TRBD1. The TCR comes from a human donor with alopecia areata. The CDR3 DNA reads TGTGCCAGCAGTCCAGGGGGAGATCAGCCCCAGCATTTT. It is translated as CASSPGGDQPQHF.